This TCR beta chain was found in a study of early T cells in non-severe SARS-CoV-2 infection. Findings and limits, study-wide: VDJdb-based matching was biased toward anti-spike CD8 responses and missed private and CD4 specificities.

This clonotype showed up many times. Its antigen is undetermined. The CDR3 extends over 15 amino acids. CDR1 SQVTM and CDR2 ANQGSEA come from the germline V gene. Trimming removed 6 bases from V and 0 bases from J; junction bases left unmatched: 7. Individual cDNA molecules received unique molecular identifiers during library preparation. A single record per CDR3 protein comes from TCRdb applying MiXCR to the 5' RACE reads. The table records about 94,000 distinct CDR3 sequences, around 13% of them present only once. The clonotype comes from an adult who was a healthcare worker with PCR-confirmed SARS-CoV-2 infection or an uninfected control (not recorded which). Source material: whole blood. The chain uses TRBV29-1 and TRBJ1-1, with 10 bases fitting TRBD1. The CDR3 is CSVMTGGGVNTEAFF. The CDR3 coding sequence is TGCAGCGTCATGACAGGGGGCGGTGTGAACACTGAAGCTTTCTTT.